Listed below are T cell receptor beta chains from one sample, sequenced in a study of beta chain features in type 1 diabetes. The protocol was immunoSEQ multiplex PCR, while the TCRdb copy is restricted to in-frame clones and leaves out a portion. The repertoire has 300,000 to 400,000 clones, approximately 8.2% of them found once; the top ten carry under 0.5%. Sample: central memory CD4+ T cells from blood. These receptors all stem from a woman aged 18-29 years in good health. CDR3s include the opening cysteine and the closing phenylalanine or tryptophan. The D gene is left open where the match is weak. Size tells how often a clone was seen (once, few, many) or the class of an expanded clone, and some rows leave it out.

len: 15
j_gene: TRBJ2-1
d_gene: TRBD1
v_gene: TRBV5-1
abundance: NA
CDR3aa: CASSRGQGVYNEQFF
CDR3nt: TGCGCCAGCAGCCGGGGACAGGGAGTTTACAATGAGCAGTTCTTC

len: 16
j_gene: TRBJ2-5
d_gene: TRBD2
v_gene: TRBV4-2
abundance: few
CDR3aa: CASSPAGLAGKETQYF
CDR3nt: TGTGCCAGCAGCCCTGCGGGACTAGCGGGAAAAGAGACCCAGTACTTC

len: 14
j_gene: TRBJ2-1
d_gene: TRBD2
v_gene: TRBV2
abundance: few
CDR3aa: CASNPTSGSDEQFF
CDR3nt: TGTGCCAGCAACCCGACTAGCGGGAGCGATGAGCAGTTCTTC

len: 14
j_gene: TRBJ1-5
d_gene: NA
v_gene: TRBV7-2
abundance: NA
CDR3aa: CASSLRVGDQPQHF
CDR3nt: TGTGCCAGCAGCTTGCGTGTAGGGGATCAGCCCCAGCATTTT

len: 12
j_gene: TRBJ2-1
d_gene: TRBD2
v_gene: TRBV7-2
abundance: NA
CDR3aa: CASSSPAGAAFF
CDR3nt: TGTGCCAGCAGCTCCCCAGCGGGGGCGGCGTTCTTC

len: 16
j_gene: TRBJ1-3
d_gene: TRBD1
v_gene: TRBV7-8
abundance: few
CDR3aa: CASSPLTGARGNTIYF
CDR3nt: TGTGCCAGCAGCCCCCTTACAGGGGCGAGGGGAAACACCATATATTTT

len: 11
j_gene: TRBJ2-5
d_gene: NA
v_gene: TRBV28
abundance: many
CDR3aa: CASRTQETQYF
CDR3nt: TGTGCCAGCAGAACCCAAGAGACCCAGTACTTC

len: 12
j_gene: TRBJ2-2
d_gene: NA
v_gene: TRBV29-1
abundance: NA
CDR3aa: CSGGTGTGELFF
CDR3nt: TGCAGCGGCGGGACTGGCACCGGGGAGCTGTTTTTT

len: 14
j_gene: TRBJ1-1
d_gene: NA
v_gene: TRBV4-2
abundance: NA
CDR3aa: CASSQTWMNTEAFF
CDR3nt: TGTGCCAGCAGCCAGACATGGATGAACACTGAAGCTTTCTTT

len: 14
j_gene: TRBJ2-7
d_gene: NA
v_gene: TRBV28
abundance: NA
CDR3aa: CASSLWPADYEQYF
CDR3nt: TGTGCCAGCAGTTTATGGCCCGCGGACTACGAGCAGTACTTC

len: 14
j_gene: TRBJ2-1
d_gene: NA
v_gene: TRBV7-9
abundance: many
CDR3aa: CASSTTDPYNEQFF
CDR3nt: TGTGCCAGCAGCACAACGGACCCATACAATGAGCAGTTCTTC

len: 17
j_gene: TRBJ2-2
d_gene: NA
v_gene: TRBV4-2
abundance: few
CDR3aa: CASSLGSTSANTGELFF
CDR3nt: TGTGCCAGCAGCTTGGGATCCACCTCGGCGAACACCGGGGAGCTGTTTTTT

len: 15
j_gene: TRBJ2-1
d_gene: NA
v_gene: TRBV19
abundance: many
CDR3aa: CASRLQGGRNNEQFF
CDR3nt: TGTGCCAGTAGACTACAGGGAGGGAGAAACAATGAGCAGTTCTTC

len: 13
j_gene: TRBJ2-2
d_gene: NA
v_gene: TRBV27
abundance: few
CDR3aa: CASSFRGAGELFF
CDR3nt: TGTGCCAGCAGTTTCAGGGGGGCCGGGGAGCTGTTTTTT

len: 14
j_gene: TRBJ2-5
d_gene: NA
v_gene: TRBV5-8
abundance: NA
CDR3aa: CASSQDRFGETQYF
CDR3nt: TGTGCCAGCAGCCAAGATCGGTTCGGAGAGACCCAGTACTTC

len: 15
j_gene: TRBJ2-7
d_gene: NA
v_gene: TRBV27
abundance: NA
CDR3aa: CASSLSRPVPSEQYF
CDR3nt: TGTGCCAGCAGTTTATCCCGGCCAGTCCCATCCGAGCAGTACTTC

len: 18
j_gene: TRBJ2-1
d_gene: NA
v_gene: TRBV6-1
abundance: few
CDR3aa: CASSEIASSYRSYNEQFF
CDR3nt: TGTGCCAGCAGTGAAATCGCCTCCTCCTATCGGTCCTACAATGAGCAGTTCTTC

len: 13
j_gene: TRBJ2-2
d_gene: NA
v_gene: TRBV10-3
abundance: few
CDR3aa: CAISGRNTGELFF
CDR3nt: TGTGCCATCAGTGGCAGAAACACCGGGGAGCTGTTTTTT

len: 16
j_gene: TRBJ1-4
d_gene: NA
v_gene: TRBV11-2
abundance: few
CDR3aa: CASSHGQLNTNEKLFF
CDR3nt: TGTGCCAGCAGCCATGGACAACTAAATACTAATGAAAAACTGTTTTTT

len: 16
j_gene: TRBJ2-7
d_gene: TRBD1
v_gene: TRBV4-3
abundance: few
CDR3aa: CASSQDWRTGSYEQYF
CDR3nt: TGCGCCAGCAGCCAAGATTGGAGGACAGGGTCCTACGAGCAGTACTTC

len: 16
j_gene: TRBJ1-4
d_gene: NA
v_gene: TRBV4-3
abundance: NA
CDR3aa: CASSKKTGSNSEVLFF
CDR3nt: TGCGCCAGCAGTAAAAAAACAGGGAGTAACTCAGAGGTGCTGTTTTTT

len: 17
j_gene: TRBJ2-5
d_gene: TRBD2
v_gene: TRBV7-2
abundance: NA
CDR3aa: CASSLGLAGSSRAGQYF
CDR3nt: TGTGCCAGCAGCTTGGGACTAGCGGGGAGCTCCCGGGCGGGTCAGTACTTC

len: 11
j_gene: TRBJ1-3
d_gene: NA
v_gene: TRBV28
abundance: few
CDR3aa: CASSRGNTIYF
CDR3nt: TGTGCCAGCAGTCGGGGAAACACCATATATTTT

len: 16
j_gene: TRBJ1-2
d_gene: NA
v_gene: TRBV13
abundance: NA
CDR3aa: CASSLGGQAANYGYTF
CDR3nt: TGTGCCAGCAGCTTAGGGGGACAAGCCGCTAACTATGGCTACACCTTC

len: 12
j_gene: TRBJ1-1
d_gene: NA
v_gene: TRBV28
abundance: NA
CDR3aa: CASSPRGTEAFF
CDR3nt: TGTGCCAGCAGCCCCAGGGGAACTGAAGCTTTCTTT

len: 16
j_gene: TRBJ2-1
d_gene: TRBD2
v_gene: TRBV7-8
abundance: NA
CDR3aa: CASSLGGRAEYNEQFF
CDR3nt: TGTGCCAGCAGCTTAGGCGGGAGGGCTGAATACAATGAGCAGTTCTTC

len: 15
j_gene: TRBJ1-5
d_gene: NA
v_gene: TRBV7-2
abundance: few
CDR3aa: CASSLSPAGNQPQHF
CDR3nt: TGTGCCAGCAGCTTGTCCCCGGCGGGCAATCAGCCCCAGCATTTT

len: 16
j_gene: TRBJ2-3
d_gene: TRBD2
v_gene: TRBV29-1
abundance: NA
CDR3aa: CSVASGRGRGTDTQYF
CDR3nt: TGCAGCGTTGCTAGCGGGAGGGGGCGGGGCACAGATACGCAGTATTTT

len: 15
j_gene: TRBJ2-3
d_gene: TRBD2
v_gene: TRBV7-2
abundance: NA
CDR3aa: CASRPPGLGTDTQYF
CDR3nt: TGTGCCAGCAGACCACCGGGACTAGGCACAGATACGCAGTATTTT

len: 15
j_gene: TRBJ1-4
d_gene: NA
v_gene: TRBV2
abundance: few
CDR3aa: CASSVPVGQREKLFF
CDR3nt: TGTGCCAGCAGCGTCCCAGTGGGGCAGCGGGAAAAACTGTTTTTT

len: 16
j_gene: TRBJ2-1
d_gene: NA
v_gene: TRBV4-2
abundance: few
CDR3aa: CASSQDPGAGYNEQFF
CDR3nt: TGTGCCAGCAGCCAAGATCCCGGGGCGGGGTACAATGAGCAGTTCTTC

len: 15
j_gene: TRBJ2-1
d_gene: TRBD1
v_gene: TRBV7-2
abundance: NA
CDR3aa: CASSLGQGHTRAQFF
CDR3nt: TGTGCCAGCAGCTTAGGACAGGGCCACACCCGGGCGCAGTTCTTC

len: 16
j_gene: TRBJ2-1
d_gene: TRBD2
v_gene: TRBV29-1
abundance: NA
CDR3aa: CSVEGGDQGAYNEQFF
CDR3nt: TGCAGCGTTGAGGGAGGGGACCAGGGTGCCTACAATGAGCAGTTCTTC

len: 15
j_gene: TRBJ2-6
d_gene: NA
v_gene: TRBV28
abundance: NA
CDR3aa: CASSLFISGANVLTF
CDR3nt: TGTGCCAGCAGTTTGTTCATCTCTGGGGCCAACGTCCTGACTTTC

len: 10
j_gene: TRBJ1-2
d_gene: NA
v_gene: TRBV9
abundance: NA
CDR3aa: CASKGSGYTF
CDR3nt: TGTGCCAGCAAGGGAAGTGGCTACACCTTC

len: 13
j_gene: TRBJ2-3
d_gene: NA
v_gene: TRBV2
abundance: few
CDR3aa: CASRPTSTDTQYF
CDR3nt: TGTGCCAGCAGGCCAACTAGCACAGATACGCAGTATTTT

len: 12
j_gene: TRBJ2-7
d_gene: NA
v_gene: TRBV7-2
abundance: few
CDR3aa: CASSSRFLRQYF
CDR3nt: TGTGCCAGCAGCTCTCGGTTCTTAAGGCAGTACTTC

len: 13
j_gene: TRBJ1-5
d_gene: NA
v_gene: TRBV5-4
abundance: few
CDR3aa: CASSFDSNQPQHF
CDR3nt: TGTGCCAGCAGCTTTGATAGCAATCAGCCCCAGCATTTT

len: 17
j_gene: TRBJ2-5
d_gene: TRBD2
v_gene: TRBV7-8
abundance: few
CDR3aa: CASSLRRLAGKEETQYF
CDR3nt: TGTGCCAGCAGCTTGAGGCGACTAGCGGGAAAAGAAGAGACCCAGTACTTC

len: 13
j_gene: TRBJ1-2
d_gene: TRBD1
v_gene: TRBV6-5
abundance: many
CDR3aa: CASSLRTGYGYTF
CDR3nt: TGTGCCAGCAGTTTGAGGACAGGGTATGGCTACACCTTC

len: 15
j_gene: TRBJ2-2
d_gene: NA
v_gene: TRBV21-1
abundance: few
CDR3aa: CASSKELAGSGELFF
CDR3nt: TGTGCCAGCAGCAAAGAATTGGCGGGGTCCGGGGAGCTGTTTTTT

len: 12
j_gene: TRBJ2-1
d_gene: NA
v_gene: TRBV5-1
abundance: NA
CDR3aa: CASSLEYNEQFF
CDR3nt: TGCGCCAGCAGCTTGGAGTACAATGAGCAGTTCTTC

len: 16
j_gene: TRBJ2-5
d_gene: TRBD2
v_gene: TRBV10-3
abundance: few
CDR3aa: CATLATSGSRKETQYF
CDR3nt: TGTGCCACCTTAGCGACTAGCGGGAGCCGAAAAGAGACCCAGTACTTC

len: 11
j_gene: TRBJ2-7
d_gene: NA
v_gene: TRBV6-5
abundance: NA
CDR3aa: CASSYKGEQYF
CDR3nt: TGTGCCAGCAGTTACAAAGGCGAGCAGTACTTC

len: 14
j_gene: TRBJ2-7
d_gene: NA
v_gene: TRBV18
abundance: NA
CDR3aa: CASSPNRDSYEQYF
CDR3nt: TGTGCCAGCTCGCCGAACAGGGACTCCTACGAGCAGTACTTC

len: 12
j_gene: TRBJ2-1
d_gene: NA
v_gene: TRBV5-1
abundance: few
CDR3aa: CASSISSGEQFF
CDR3nt: TGCGCCAGCAGCATCTCGTCAGGTGAGCAGTTCTTC

len: 14
j_gene: TRBJ2-3
d_gene: NA
v_gene: TRBV21-1
abundance: few
CDR3aa: CASGLAGFTDTQYF
CDR3nt: TGTGCCAGCGGACTAGCGGGATTCACAGATACGCAGTATTTT

len: 15
j_gene: TRBJ2-1
d_gene: NA
v_gene: TRBV4-3
abundance: NA
CDR3aa: CASSQAGGHRNEQFF
CDR3nt: TGCGCCAGCAGCCAAGCAGGTGGACATCGCAATGAGCAGTTCTTC

len: 13
j_gene: TRBJ2-3
d_gene: NA
v_gene: TRBV7-8
abundance: many
CDR3aa: CASSSQGTDTQYF
CDR3nt: TGTGCCAGCAGCTCCCAGGGAACAGATACGCAGTATTTT

len: 13
j_gene: TRBJ1-5
d_gene: NA
v_gene: TRBV28
abundance: few
CDR3aa: CASSAQVGERIIF
CDR3nt: TGTGCCAGCAGTGCTCAGGTGGGGGAACGAATTATATTT

len: 16
j_gene: TRBJ1-5
d_gene: TRBD1
v_gene: TRBV5-6
abundance: few
CDR3aa: CASSLWGTGFDQPQHF
CDR3nt: TGTGCCAGCAGCTTGTGGGGGACAGGGTTCGATCAGCCCCAGCATTTT

len: 16
j_gene: TRBJ2-4
d_gene: TRBD2
v_gene: TRBV6-6
abundance: NA
CDR3aa: CASSYSPSGGRNIQYF
CDR3nt: TGTGCCAGCAGTTACTCACCTAGCGGGGGGAGAAACATTCAGTACTTC

len: 15
j_gene: TRBJ2-2
d_gene: NA
v_gene: TRBV28
abundance: many
CDR3aa: CASSSPWQGTGELFF
CDR3nt: TGTGCCAGCAGTTCCCCCTGGCAGGGAACCGGGGAGCTGTTTTTT